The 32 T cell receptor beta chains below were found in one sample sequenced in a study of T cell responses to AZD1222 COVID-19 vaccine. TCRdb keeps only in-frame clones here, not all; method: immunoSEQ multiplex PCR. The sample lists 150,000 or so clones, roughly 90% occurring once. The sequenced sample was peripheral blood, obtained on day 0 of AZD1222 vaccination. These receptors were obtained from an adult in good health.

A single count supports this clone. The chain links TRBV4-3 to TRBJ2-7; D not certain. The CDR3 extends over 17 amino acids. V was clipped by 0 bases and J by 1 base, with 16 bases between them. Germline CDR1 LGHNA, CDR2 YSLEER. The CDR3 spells CASSQDNSGRLSYEQYF. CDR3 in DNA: TGCGCCAGCAGCCAAGATAACTCCGGCAGGCTATCCTACGAGCAGTACTTC.

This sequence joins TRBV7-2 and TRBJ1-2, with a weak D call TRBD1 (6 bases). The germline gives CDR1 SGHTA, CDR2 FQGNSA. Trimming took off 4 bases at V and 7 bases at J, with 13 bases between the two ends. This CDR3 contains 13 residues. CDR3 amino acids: CASSSVDSRGYTF. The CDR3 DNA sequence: TGTGCCAGCAGCTCTGTGGACAGCCGTGGCTACACCTTC.

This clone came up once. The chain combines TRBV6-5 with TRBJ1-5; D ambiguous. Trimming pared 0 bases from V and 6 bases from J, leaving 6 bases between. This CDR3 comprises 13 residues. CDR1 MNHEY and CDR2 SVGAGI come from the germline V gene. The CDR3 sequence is CASSYSSVQPQHF. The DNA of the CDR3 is TGTGCCAGCAGTTACTCGAGCGTTCAGCCCCAGCATTTT.

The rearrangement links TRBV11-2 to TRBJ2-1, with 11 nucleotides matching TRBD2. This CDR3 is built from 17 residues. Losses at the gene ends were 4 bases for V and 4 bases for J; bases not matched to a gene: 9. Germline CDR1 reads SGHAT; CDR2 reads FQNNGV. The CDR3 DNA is TGTGCCAGCAGCTCGACTAGCGGGGTGCCGTCGTACAATGAGCAGTTCTTC. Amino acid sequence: CASSSTSGVPSYNEQFF.

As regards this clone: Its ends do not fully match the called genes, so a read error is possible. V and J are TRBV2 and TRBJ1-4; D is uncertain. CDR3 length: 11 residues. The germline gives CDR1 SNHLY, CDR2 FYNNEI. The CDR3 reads CASSEGPLLSF. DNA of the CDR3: TGTGCCAGCAGTGAAGGACCACTGTTAAGTTTT.

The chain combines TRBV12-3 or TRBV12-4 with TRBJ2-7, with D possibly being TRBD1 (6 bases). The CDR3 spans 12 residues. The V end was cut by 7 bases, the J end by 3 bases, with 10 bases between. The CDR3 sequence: CASTQGGYEQYF. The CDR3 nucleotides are TGTGCCAGCACCCAAGGGGGCTACGAGCAGTACTTC.

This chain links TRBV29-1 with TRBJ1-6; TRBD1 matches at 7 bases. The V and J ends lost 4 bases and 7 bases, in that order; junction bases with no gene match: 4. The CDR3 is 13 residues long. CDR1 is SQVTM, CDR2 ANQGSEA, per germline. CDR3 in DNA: TGCAGCGTTGCGGCAGGGGGAAATTCACCCCTCCACTTT. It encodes CSVAAGGNSPLHF. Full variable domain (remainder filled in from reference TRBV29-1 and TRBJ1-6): SAVISQKPSRDICQRGTSLTIQCQVDSQVTMMFWYRQQPGQSLTLIATANQGSEATYESGFVIDKFPISRPNLTFSTLTVSNMSPEDSSIYLCSVAAGGNSPLHFGNGTRLTVT.

The CDR3 DNA reads as TGCGCCAGCAGCTTGGCCGGGGGCCGGGGACATACCTACGAGCAGTACTTC. It encodes CASSLAGGRGHTYEQYF. The chain uses TRBV5-1 and TRBJ2-7; D might be TRBD1 or TRBD2, each matching 6 bases. Germline values: CDR1 SGHRS, CDR2 YFSETQ. Trimming removed 0 bases at V and 2 bases at J, with 18 bases between. This CDR3 spans 17 amino acids.

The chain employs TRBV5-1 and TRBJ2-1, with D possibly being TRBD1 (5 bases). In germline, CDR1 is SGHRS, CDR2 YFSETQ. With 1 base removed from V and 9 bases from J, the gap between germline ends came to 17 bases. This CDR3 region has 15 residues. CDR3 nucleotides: TGCGCCAGCAGCTTGAATGGGGCAGGGAAAACTGAGCAGTTCTTC. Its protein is CASSLNGAGKTEQFF.

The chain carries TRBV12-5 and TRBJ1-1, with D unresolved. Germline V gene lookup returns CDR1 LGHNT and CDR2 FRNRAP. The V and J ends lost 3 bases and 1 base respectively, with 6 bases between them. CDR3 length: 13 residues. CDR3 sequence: CASGFDPNTEAFF. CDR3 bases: TGTGCTAGTGGTTTTGACCCGAACACTGAAGCTTTCTTT. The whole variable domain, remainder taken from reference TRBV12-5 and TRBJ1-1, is DARVTQTPRHKVTEMGQEVTMRCQPILGHNTVFWYRQTMMQGLELLAYFRNRAPLDDSGMPKDRFSAEMPDATLATLKIQPSEPRDSAVYFCASGFDPNTEAFFGQGTRLTVV.

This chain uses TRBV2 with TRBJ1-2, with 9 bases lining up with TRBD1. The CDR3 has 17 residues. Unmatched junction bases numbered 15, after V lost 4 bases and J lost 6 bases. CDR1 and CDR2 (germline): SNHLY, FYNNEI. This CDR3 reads CASSAGQGLWVPDGYTF. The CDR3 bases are TGTGCCAGCAGTGCGGGACAGGGACTTTGGGTGCCTGATGGCTACACCTTC.

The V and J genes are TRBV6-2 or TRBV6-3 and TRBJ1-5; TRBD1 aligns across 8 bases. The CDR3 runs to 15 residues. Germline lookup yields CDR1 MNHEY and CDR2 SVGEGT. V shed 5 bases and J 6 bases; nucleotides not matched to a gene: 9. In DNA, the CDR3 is TGTGCCAGCAGTGACAGGACAGGGAAGGTTCAGCCCCAGCATTTT. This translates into CASSDRTGKVQPQHF.

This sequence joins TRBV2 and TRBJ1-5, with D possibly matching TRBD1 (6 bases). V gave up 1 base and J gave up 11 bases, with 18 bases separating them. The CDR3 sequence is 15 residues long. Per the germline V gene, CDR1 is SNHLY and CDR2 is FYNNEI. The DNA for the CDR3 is TGTGCCAGCAGTGAAGGCGGGGGCCAGAGGGGGGCCCAGCATTTT. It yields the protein CASSEGGGQRGAQHF.

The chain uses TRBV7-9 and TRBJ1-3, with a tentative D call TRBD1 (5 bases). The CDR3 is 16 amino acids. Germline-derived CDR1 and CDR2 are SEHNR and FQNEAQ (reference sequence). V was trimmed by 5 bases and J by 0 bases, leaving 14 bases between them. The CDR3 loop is CASSAQGTFSGNTIYF. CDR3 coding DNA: TGTGCCAGCAGCGCACAAGGGACTTTCTCTGGAAACACCATATATTTT.

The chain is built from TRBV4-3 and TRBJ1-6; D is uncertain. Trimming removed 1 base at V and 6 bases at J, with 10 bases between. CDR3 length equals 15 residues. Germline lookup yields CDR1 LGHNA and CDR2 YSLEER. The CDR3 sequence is CASSQGTATNSPLHF. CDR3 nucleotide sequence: TGCGCCAGCAGCCAAGGAACAGCGACTAATTCACCCCTCCACTTT.

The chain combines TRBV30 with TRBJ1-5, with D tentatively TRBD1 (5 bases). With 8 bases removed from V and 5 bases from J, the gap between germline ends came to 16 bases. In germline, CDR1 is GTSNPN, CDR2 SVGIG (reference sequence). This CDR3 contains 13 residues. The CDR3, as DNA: TGTGCCCAAGCCCGGGGCTTCGATCAGCCCCAGCATTTT. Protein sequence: CAQARGFDQPQHF.

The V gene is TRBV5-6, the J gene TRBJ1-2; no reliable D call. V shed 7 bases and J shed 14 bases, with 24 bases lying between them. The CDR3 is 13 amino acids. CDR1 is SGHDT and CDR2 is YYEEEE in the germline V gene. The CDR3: CASSTGRYGLGTF. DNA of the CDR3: TGTGCCAGCTCGACCGGGCGGTACGGACTAGGAACCTTC.

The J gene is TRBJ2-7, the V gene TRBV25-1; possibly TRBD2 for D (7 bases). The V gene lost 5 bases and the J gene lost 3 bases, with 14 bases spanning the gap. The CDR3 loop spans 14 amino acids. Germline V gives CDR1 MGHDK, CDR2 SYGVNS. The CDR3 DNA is TGTGCCAGCAGTAGCCGGGGGGCCTACTACGAGCAGTACTTC. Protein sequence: CASSSRGAYYEQYF.

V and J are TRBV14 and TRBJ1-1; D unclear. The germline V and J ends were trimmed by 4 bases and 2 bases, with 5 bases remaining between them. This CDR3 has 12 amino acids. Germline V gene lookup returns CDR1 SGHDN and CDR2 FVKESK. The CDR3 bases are TGTGCCAGCAGCCCCTATAACACTGAAGCTTTCTTT. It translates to CASSPYNTEAFF.

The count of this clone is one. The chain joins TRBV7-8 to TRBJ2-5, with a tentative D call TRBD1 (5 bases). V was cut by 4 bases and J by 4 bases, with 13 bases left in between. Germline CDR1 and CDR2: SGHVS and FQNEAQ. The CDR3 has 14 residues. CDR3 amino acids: CASSSLGVPETQYF. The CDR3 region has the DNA TGTGCCAGCAGCTCCTTAGGGGTCCCAGAGACCCAGTACTTC.

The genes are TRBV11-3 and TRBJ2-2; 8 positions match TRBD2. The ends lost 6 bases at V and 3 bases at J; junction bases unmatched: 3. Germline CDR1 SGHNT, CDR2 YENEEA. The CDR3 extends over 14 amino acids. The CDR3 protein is CASRRGGYTGELFF. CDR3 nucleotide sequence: TGTGCCAGCAGACGCGGGGGGTACACCGGGGAGCTGTTTTTT.

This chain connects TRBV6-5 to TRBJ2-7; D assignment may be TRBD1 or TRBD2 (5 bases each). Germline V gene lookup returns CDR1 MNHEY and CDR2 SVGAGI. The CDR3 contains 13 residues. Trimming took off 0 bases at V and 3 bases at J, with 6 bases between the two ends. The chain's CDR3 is CASSYSGDYEQYF. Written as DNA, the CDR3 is TGTGCCAGCAGTTACTCGGGGGACTACGAGCAGTACTTC.

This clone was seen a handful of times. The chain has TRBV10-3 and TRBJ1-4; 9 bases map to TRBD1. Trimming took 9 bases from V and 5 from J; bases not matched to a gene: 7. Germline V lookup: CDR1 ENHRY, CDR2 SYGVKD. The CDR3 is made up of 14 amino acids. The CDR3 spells CAISQGASNEKLFF. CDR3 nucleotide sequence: TGTGCCATATCACAGGGGGCTTCGAATGAAAAACTGTTTTTT.

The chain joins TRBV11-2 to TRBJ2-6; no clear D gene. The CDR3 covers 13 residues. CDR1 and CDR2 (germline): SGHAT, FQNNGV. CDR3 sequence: CISHVAGANVLTF. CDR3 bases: TGTATATCACACGTGGCTGGGGCCAACGTCCTGACTTTC.

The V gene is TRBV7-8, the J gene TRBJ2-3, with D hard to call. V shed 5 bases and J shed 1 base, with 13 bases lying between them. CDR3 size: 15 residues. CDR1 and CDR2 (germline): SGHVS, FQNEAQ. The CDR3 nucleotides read TGTGCCAGCAGCCGAGGTACCCACCGCACAGATACGCAGTATTTT. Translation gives CASSRGTHRTDTQYF.

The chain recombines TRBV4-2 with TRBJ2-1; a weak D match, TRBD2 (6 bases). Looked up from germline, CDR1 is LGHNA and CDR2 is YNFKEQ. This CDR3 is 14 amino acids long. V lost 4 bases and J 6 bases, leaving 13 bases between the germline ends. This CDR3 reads CASSLGTAPNEQFF. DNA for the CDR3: TGTGCCAGCAGCCTCGGGACTGCCCCCAATGAGCAGTTCTTC.

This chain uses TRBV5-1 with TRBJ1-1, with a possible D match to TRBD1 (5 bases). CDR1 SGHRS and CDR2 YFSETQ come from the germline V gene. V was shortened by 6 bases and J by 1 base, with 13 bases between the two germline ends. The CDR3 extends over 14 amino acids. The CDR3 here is CASIGTAGNTEAFF. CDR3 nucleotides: TGCGCCAGCATTGGGACGGCGGGGAACACTGAAGCTTTCTTT.

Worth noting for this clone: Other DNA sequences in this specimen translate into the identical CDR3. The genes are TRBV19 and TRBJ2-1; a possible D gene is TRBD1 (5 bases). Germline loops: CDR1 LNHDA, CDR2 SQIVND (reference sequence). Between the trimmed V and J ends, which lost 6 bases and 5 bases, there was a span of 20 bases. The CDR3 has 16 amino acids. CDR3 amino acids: CASRPLRQSKDNEQFF. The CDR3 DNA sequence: TGTGCCAGTAGACCCCTCCGACAGTCCAAGGACAATGAGCAGTTCTTC.

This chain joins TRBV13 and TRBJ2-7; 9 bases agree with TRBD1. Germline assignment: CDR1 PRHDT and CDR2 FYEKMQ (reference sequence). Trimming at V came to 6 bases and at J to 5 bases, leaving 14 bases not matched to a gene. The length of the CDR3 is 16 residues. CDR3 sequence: CASRRDVGTGINEQYF. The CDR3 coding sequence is TGTGCCAGCAGACGGGATGTCGGGACAGGGATTAACGAGCAGTACTTC.

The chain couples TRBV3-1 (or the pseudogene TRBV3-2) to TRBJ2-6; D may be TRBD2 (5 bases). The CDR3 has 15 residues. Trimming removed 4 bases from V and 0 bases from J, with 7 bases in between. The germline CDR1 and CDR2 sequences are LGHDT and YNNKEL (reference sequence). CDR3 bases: TGTGCCAGCAGCCCGAGGGACTCTGGGGCCAACGTCCTGACTTTC. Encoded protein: CASSPRDSGANVLTF.

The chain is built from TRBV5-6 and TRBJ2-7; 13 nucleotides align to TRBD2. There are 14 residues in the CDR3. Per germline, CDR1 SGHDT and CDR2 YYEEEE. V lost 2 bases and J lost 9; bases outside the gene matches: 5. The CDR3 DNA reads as TGTGCCAGCAGCTTACTAGCGGGGGGGCCTGGGCAGTACTTC. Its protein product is CASSLLAGGPGQYF. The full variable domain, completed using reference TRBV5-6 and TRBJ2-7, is DAGVTQSPTHLIKTRGQQVTLRCSPKSGHDTVSWYQQALGQGPQFIFQYYEEEERQRGNFPDRFSGHQFPNYSSELNVNALLLGDSALYLCASSLLAGGPGQYFGPGTRLTVT.

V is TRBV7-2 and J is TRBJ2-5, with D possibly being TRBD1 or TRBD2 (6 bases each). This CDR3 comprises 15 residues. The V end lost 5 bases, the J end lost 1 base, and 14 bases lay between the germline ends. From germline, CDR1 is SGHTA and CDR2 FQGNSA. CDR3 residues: CASSRSWGAQETQYF. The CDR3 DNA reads TGTGCCAGCAGCCGCAGTTGGGGGGCCCAAGAGACCCAGTACTTC. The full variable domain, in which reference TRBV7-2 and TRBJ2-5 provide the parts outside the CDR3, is GAGVSQSPSNKVTEKGKDVELRCDPISGHTALYWYRQSLGQGLEFLIYFQGNSAPDKSGLPSDRFSAERTGGSVSTLTIQRTQQEDSAVYLCASSRSWGAQETQYFGPGTRLLVL.